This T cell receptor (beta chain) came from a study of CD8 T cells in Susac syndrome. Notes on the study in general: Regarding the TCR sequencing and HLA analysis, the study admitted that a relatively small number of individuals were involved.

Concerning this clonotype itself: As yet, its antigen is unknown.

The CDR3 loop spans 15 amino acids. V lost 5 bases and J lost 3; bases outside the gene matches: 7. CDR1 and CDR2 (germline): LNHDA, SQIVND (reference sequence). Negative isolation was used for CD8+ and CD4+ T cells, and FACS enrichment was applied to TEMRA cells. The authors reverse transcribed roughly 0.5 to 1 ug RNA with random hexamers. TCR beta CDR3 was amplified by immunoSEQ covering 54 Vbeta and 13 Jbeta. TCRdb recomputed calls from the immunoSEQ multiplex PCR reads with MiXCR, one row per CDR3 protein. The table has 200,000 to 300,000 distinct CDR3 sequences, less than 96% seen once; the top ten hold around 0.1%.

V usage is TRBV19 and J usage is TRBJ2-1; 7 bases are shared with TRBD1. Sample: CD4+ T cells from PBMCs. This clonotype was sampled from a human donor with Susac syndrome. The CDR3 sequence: CASSSRQGYYNEQFF. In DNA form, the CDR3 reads TGTGCCAGTAGTTCGCGACAGGGTTACTACAATGAGCAGTTCTTC. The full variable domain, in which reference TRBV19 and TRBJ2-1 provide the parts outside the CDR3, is DGGITQSPKYLFRKEGQNVTLSCEQNLNHDAMYWYRQDPGQGLRLIYYSQIVNDFQKGDIAEGYSVSREKKESFPLTVTSAQKNPTAFYLCASSSRQGYYNEQFFGPGTRLTVL.